What follows are 27 T cell receptor beta chains derived from one specimen sequenced in a study of shared T cell receptors in the human thymus. Sequenced by immunoSEQ multiplex PCR; TCRdb stores in-frame clones only, minus some. Of about 660,000 clones detected, over 75% appear once; the ten largest clones hold 0.0094%. The sample was also linked to a second study, of human thymus T cells.

The material sequenced was thymocytes. The receptors were sampled from a boy younger than two with a congenital heart defect.

The V call is TRBV5-5, the J call TRBJ1-5; 10 nucleotides match TRBD1. The CDR3 has 18 amino acids. V was clipped by 4 bases and J by 3 bases; unmatched bases: 13. The germline V gene has CDR1 SGHKS and CDR2 YYEKEE (reference sequence). The CDR3 nucleotides read TGTGCCAGCAGCCTTTTCGCCGGGACAGGGGAAATCAATCAGCCCCAGCATTTT. Its translation: CASSLFAGTGEINQPQHF.

The chain links TRBV28 to TRBJ1-1; 8 nucleotides align to TRBD1. Germline V lookup: CDR1 MDHEN, CDR2 SYDVKM. The CDR3 sequence is 15 residues long. V trimming: 2 bases; J trimming: 6 bases; junction bases outside the gene matches: 8. The CDR3 bases are TGTGCCAGCAGTTTACCCCGGACAGGGAGGGCTGAAGCTTTCTTT. Translation gives CASSLPRTGRAEAFF. Combining the CDR3 with reference TRBV28 and TRBJ1-1 gives the whole variable domain DVKVTQSSRYLVKRTGEKVFLECVQDMDHENMFWYRQDPGLGLRLIYFSYDVKMKEKGDIPEGYSVSREKKERFSLILESASTNQTSMYLCASSLPRTGRAEAFFGQGTRLTVV.

The rearrangement links TRBV7-2 to TRBJ2-3; TRBD2 matches at 8 bases. Germline trimming cut 1 base from V and 4 bases from J; bases unmatched to any gene: 7. The CDR3 sequence is 16 residues long. Germline loops: CDR1 SGHTA, CDR2 FQGNSA. CDR3 protein: CASSLVSRGVADTQYF. The DNA for the CDR3 is TGTGCCAGCAGCTTAGTTTCGCGGGGGGTTGCAGATACGCAGTATTTT.

The CDR3 DNA reads TGTGCCAGCAGTTTGGGGGGGCCCACCTACGAGCAGTACTTC. It is translated as CASSLGGPTYEQYF. The gene calls are TRBV28 and TRBJ2-7; tentatively, D is TRBD2 (7 bases). Germline assignment: CDR1 MDHEN and CDR2 SYDVKM. This CDR3 spans 14 amino acids. V lost 3 bases and J 2 bases, leaving 11 bases between the germline ends. The whole variable domain, remainder taken from reference TRBV28 and TRBJ2-7, is DVKVTQSSRYLVKRTGEKVFLECVQDMDHENMFWYRQDPGLGLRLIYFSYDVKMKEKGDIPEGYSVSREKKERFSLILESASTNQTSMYLCASSLGGPTYEQYFGPGTRLTVT.

The V gene is TRBV4-3, the J gene TRBJ1-6; 8 bases fit TRBD1. The V and J ends lost 0 bases and 7 bases, in that order; junction bases with no gene match: 14. The CDR3 has 19 residues. Germline lookup yields CDR1 LGHNA and CDR2 YSLEER. The CDR3 region is CASSQERGLGQGTNSPLHF. The CDR3 DNA is TGCGCCAGCAGCCAAGAAAGGGGCCTAGGACAGGGAACAAATTCACCCCTCCACTTT.

The V gene is TRBV6-5, the J gene TRBJ1-1; weak D call: TRBD1 (5 bases). V was cut by 2 bases and J by 0 bases, with 7 bases left in between. Germline V gene lookup returns CDR1 MNHEY and CDR2 SVGAGI. This CDR3 is 14 amino acids long. This CDR3 reads CASSYGGMNTEAFF. CDR3 coding DNA: TGTGCCAGCAGTTACGGGGGGATGAACACTGAAGCTTTCTTT.

The V and J genes are TRBV25-1 and TRBJ2-5; D is perhaps TRBD1 (5 bases). The ends were cut back, 4 bases at V and 7 bases at J, with 7 bases in the middle. Germline V lookup: CDR1 MGHDK, CDR2 SYGVNS. This CDR3 is 11 amino acids long. The CDR3 spells CASSAQGTQYF. CDR3 bases: TGTGCCAGCAGTGCCCAGGGGACCCAGTACTTC.

The rearrangement uses TRBV14 and TRBJ2-3, with 9 positions matching TRBD2. The CDR3 totals 18 residues. The V gene end was trimmed by 1 base and the J gene end by 0 bases; junction bases not matched to a gene: 8. Germline V lookup: CDR1 SGHDN, CDR2 FVKESK. In nucleotides, the CDR3 is TGTGCCAGCAGCCAAGGTGGGCTAGCGGGGCATAGCACAGATACGCAGTATTTT. It is translated as CASSQGGLAGHSTDTQYF.

V is TRBV28 and J is TRBJ1-1, with a weak D call TRBD1 (5 bases). CDR1 is MDHEN and CDR2 is SYDVKM in the germline V gene. V lost 5 bases and J lost 1, with 17 bases in between. CDR3 length: 16 residues. This chain's CDR3 is CASSRRSPGQNTEAFF. In DNA, the CDR3 is TGTGCCAGCAGTCGGCGCTCTCCTGGACAGAACACTGAAGCTTTCTTT.

The rearrangement uses TRBV25-1 and TRBJ2-1; D perhaps matches TRBD1 (5 bases). Per germline, CDR1 MGHDK and CDR2 SYGVNS. With 6 bases removed from V and 4 bases from J, the gap between germline ends came to 10 bases. The length of the CDR3 is 13 residues. The CDR3 nucleotides are TGTGCCAGCAGAATGACAGAGTACAATGAGCAGTTCTTC. It translates to CASRMTEYNEQFF. The variable domain in full, completed from reference TRBV25-1 and TRBJ2-1, reads EADIYQTPRYLVIGTGKKITLECSQTMGHDKMYWYQQDPGMELHLIHYSYGVNSTEKGDLSSESTVSRIRTEHFPLTLESARPSHTSQYLCASRMTEYNEQFFGPGTRLTVL.

The chain combines TRBV11-2 with TRBJ2-1; 7 bases agree with TRBD2. The V gene's germline CDR1 is SGHAT and CDR2 FQNNGV. The CDR3 consists of 13 residues. J was trimmed by 3 bases and V by 5 bases; bases with no gene match: 1. DNA of the CDR3: TGTGCCAGCAGCGGGGGGGACTACAATGAGCAGTTCTTC. Amino acids: CASSGGDYNEQFF.

The chain is built from TRBV6-1 and TRBJ1-5, with 9 bases aligning to TRBD1. Germline CDR1 is MNHNS and CDR2 is SASEGT. The CDR3 runs to 18 residues. Unmatched junction bases numbered 12, after V lost 2 bases and J lost 4 bases. The CDR3 region has the DNA TGTGCCAGCAGTGAAAACCCTTCGGACAGGGGCCAAAATCAGCCCCAGCATTTT. This gives the protein CASSENPSDRGQNQPQHF.

The rearrangement links TRBV13 to TRBJ2-7; D not certain. V dropped 4 bases and J dropped 7 bases, with 14 bases sitting between them. Germline loops: CDR1 PRHDT, CDR2 FYEKMQ (reference sequence). The CDR3 is made up of 13 amino acids. The CDR3 sequence is CASSSPGGREQYF. The DNA for the CDR3 is TGTGCCAGCAGCTCCCCTGGCGGTAGAGAGCAGTACTTC.

This clone came up once. This chain uses TRBV19 with TRBJ2-1; the D gene is possibly TRBD2 (5 bases). The CDR3 has 16 amino acids. With 4 bases removed from V and 6 bases from J, the gap between germline ends came to 19 bases. CDR1 is LNHDA and CDR2 is SQIVND in the germline V gene (reference sequence). The chain's CDR3 is CASSRERLGRGNEQFF. The CDR3 region has the DNA TGTGCCAGTAGTAGGGAGCGTCTAGGGAGAGGCAATGAGCAGTTCTTC.

This clone was counted a few times. The V and J genes are TRBV19 and TRBJ1-4; D possibly corresponds to TRBD1 (6 bases). The V end was cut by 5 bases, the J end by 8 bases, with 12 bases between. This CDR3 region has 13 residues. Germline V gives CDR1 LNHDA, CDR2 SQIVND (reference sequence). The DNA for the CDR3 is TGTGCCAGTAGTGAAGAGGGGGGGGAAAAACTGTTTTTT. Its protein product is CASSEEGGEKLFF.

The chain recombines TRBV10-2 with TRBJ2-3; 8 bases line up with TRBD1. Germline values: CDR1 WSHSY, CDR2 SAAADI. The trim removed 6 bases at V and 6 bases at J, leaving 5 bases unmatched. The CDR3 spans 13 residues. CDR3 in amino acids: CASRRDRRDTQYF. The CDR3 coding sequence is TGCGCCAGCAGGAGGGACAGGAGGGATACGCAGTATTTT.

This chain connects TRBV10-3 to TRBJ2-7; 9 bases fit TRBD2. This CDR3 is 16 amino acids long. Germline V gene data show CDR1 as ENHRY and CDR2 as SYGVKD. After removal of 3 bases from V and 3 bases from J, the junction contained 9 bases not matched to a gene. For the CDR3, the DNA is TGTGCCATCAGTGATCTCAAGCGGGGGGAAGACTACGAGCAGTACTTC. Translation: CAISDLKRGEDYEQYF.

The table lists this clone with a few counts. This chain connects TRBV29-1 to TRBJ2-7, with 8 nucleotides matching TRBD1. The germline CDR1 and CDR2 sequences are SQVTM and ANQGSEA. With V trimmed by 4 bases and J by 5 bases, 7 bases remained unmatched. The CDR3 is 13 amino acids. The CDR3 sequence: CSVVQGALDEQYF. The CDR3 nucleotides are TGCAGCGTTGTTCAGGGGGCTCTAGACGAGCAGTACTTC.

J is TRBJ2-7 and V is TRBV12-5; unclear D gene. There are 9 residues in the CDR3. Trimming took off 9 bases at V and 11 bases at J, with 11 bases between the two ends. Germline-derived CDR1 and CDR2 are LGHNT and FRNRAP. The CDR3 loop reads CARKPRKYF. CDR3 nucleotides: TGTGCTAGAAAACCGCGCAAGTACTTC.

The chain carries TRBV6-5 and TRBJ2-3; D may be TRBD1 (5 bases). CDR3 size: 14 residues. Trimming took 2 bases from V and 2 from J, leaving 8 bases between them. Germline V CDR1 and CDR2: MNHEY, SVGAGI. Here the CDR3 DNA reads TGTGCCAGCAGTTACAGGGGCACCACAGATACGCAGTATTTT. It encodes CASSYRGTTDTQYF.

J is TRBJ2-1 and V is TRBV14, with D maybe TRBD1 (6 bases). CDR3 length: 12 residues. Per the germline V gene, CDR1 is SGHDN and CDR2 is FVKESK. V dropped 1 base and J dropped 9 bases, with 7 bases sitting between them. The CDR3 coding sequence is TGTGCCAGCAGCCAAGGGGGGCGTGAGCAGTTCTTC. Its translation is CASSQGGREQFF.

V is TRBV4-2 and J is TRBJ2-1; 7 bases are a match to TRBD2. Germline V gives CDR1 LGHNA, CDR2 YNFKEQ. The CDR3 totals 13 residues. Trimming at V came to 4 bases and at J to 7 bases, leaving 4 bases not matched to a gene. In DNA, the CDR3 is TGTGCCAGCAGCCCACTGCGGGGGAATGAGCAGTTCTTC. Translating gives CASSPLRGNEQFF.

The V call is TRBV27, the J call TRBJ1-1; possible D gene TRBD1, 6 bases. Germline V CDR1 and CDR2: MNHEY, SMNVEV (reference sequence). The V end lost 2 bases, the J end lost 4 bases, and 11 bases lay between the germline ends. This CDR3 region has 14 residues. The CDR3 is CASSLGGGSTEAFF. As DNA, the CDR3 is TGTGCCAGCAGTTTAGGGGGCGGGAGCACTGAAGCTTTCTTT.

The chain uses TRBV6-6 and TRBJ2-2; 13 bases are a match to TRBD2. Germline CDR1 and CDR2: MNHNY and SVGAGI (reference sequence). This CDR3 spans 16 amino acids. J lost 5 bases, V lost 6 bases, and 6 bases had no gene match. The CDR3 here is CASSRLAGGGTGELFF. CDR3 bases: TGTGCCAGCAGCAGACTAGCGGGAGGAGGGACCGGGGAGCTGTTTTTT.

The chain has TRBV7-8 and TRBJ2-4; 7 bases align to TRBD2. J lost 7 bases, V lost 3 bases, and 15 bases had no gene match. Germline V gene data show CDR1 as SGHVS and CDR2 as FQNEAQ. This CDR3 has 17 residues. The CDR3 here is CASSLYYGVAGFNIQYF. The DNA for the CDR3 is TGTGCCAGCAGCTTGTATTATGGCGTAGCGGGTTTCAACATTCAGTACTTC.

The chain couples TRBV5-1 to TRBJ2-1, with 9 bases fitting TRBD1. The germline V gene encodes CDR1 SGHRS and CDR2 YFSETQ. The CDR3 is 14 amino acids. Trimming took 0 bases from V and 7 from J; bases not matched to a gene: 2. The CDR3 sequence is CASSLGDRGNEQFF. In DNA form, the CDR3 reads TGCGCCAGCAGCTTGGGCGACAGGGGGAATGAGCAGTTCTTC.

The rearrangement links TRBV2 to TRBJ1-1; the match to TRBD1 covers 7 bases. J lost 2 bases, V lost 5 bases, and 5 bases had no gene match. Germline lookup yields CDR1 SNHLY and CDR2 FYNNEI. This CDR3 contains 14 residues. The CDR3 sequence is CASSTGTDNTEAFF. DNA of the CDR3: TGTGCCAGCAGTACCGGGACAGACAACACTGAAGCTTTCTTT.